Following are 30 T cell receptor beta chains from one sample sequenced in a study of T cell repertoires in cytomegalovirus infection. Using its own MiXCR run on the reads, TCRdb lists one record per CDR3 protein. The sample consists of some 400,000 distinct CDR3 sequences, approximately 30% of them appearing once. The sequenced sample was PBMCs. These TCRs come from a human donor in good health (CMV status not recorded). Some clones in this sample may be carry-over from other donors' samples.

The V call is TRBV7-6, the J call TRBJ1-4, with unresolved D. V dropped 1 base and J dropped 7 bases, with 13 bases sitting between them. This CDR3 is built from 15 residues. CDR1 SGHVS and CDR2 FNYEAQ come from the germline V gene. CDR3 coding DNA: TGTGCCAGCAGCTTAGGATCCGGGCTTGGTGAAAAACTGTTTTTT. Its protein is CASSLGSGLGEKLFF.

The chain combines TRBV29-1 with TRBJ1-2; D might be TRBD1 (6 bases). This CDR3 has 14 amino acids. Trimming cost V 7 bases and J 1 base, with 16 bases left between them. Germline lookup yields CDR1 SQVTM and CDR2 ANQGSEA. CDR3 sequence: CSAFDPGVNYGYTF. The CDR3 nucleotides are TGCAGCGCCTTTGATCCAGGGGTTAACTATGGCTACACCTTC.

This clonotype appeared many times. The rearrangement links TRBV7-2 to TRBJ2-3; D not certain. This CDR3 has 15 residues. The germline CDR1 and CDR2 sequences are SGHTA and FQGNSA. V dropped 5 bases and J dropped 2 bases, with 14 bases sitting between them. CDR3 region: CASSVVGQPTDTQYF. As DNA, the CDR3 is TGTGCCAGCAGCGTCGTCGGGCAGCCCACAGATACGCAGTATTTT.

The CDR3 bases are TGTGCCAGCAGTCCCCGGGGATTTCAAGCCTACGAGCAGTACTTC. This encodes CASSPRGFQAYEQYF. The genes are TRBV6-5 and TRBJ2-7, with D possibly matching TRBD2 (5 bases). Between the trimmed V and J ends, which lost 5 bases and 2 bases, there was a span of 16 bases. CDR1 is MNHEY, CDR2 SVGAGI, per germline. The CDR3 has 15 residues.

The genes are TRBV7-2 and TRBJ2-7; 7 positions agree with TRBD2. Germline values: CDR1 SGHTA, CDR2 FQGNSA. This CDR3 contains 16 residues. J gave up 6 bases and V 1 base, and 12 bases lay outside the gene matches. CDR3 loop: CASSLGSSGSLGEQYF. For the CDR3, the DNA is TGTGCCAGCAGCTTAGGGTCTAGCGGATCCCTCGGCGAGCAGTACTTC.

This sequence joins TRBV20-1 and TRBJ1-5, with 7 bases identical to TRBD1. The CDR3 extends over 16 amino acids. V shed 6 bases, J shed 1 base, and the junction held 12 bases outside the gene matches. CDR1 and CDR2 from the germline V gene are DFQATT and SNEGSKA (reference sequence). CDR3 nucleotides: TGCAGTGCCAAAGCGACAGGGCCTTTCAGCAATCAGCCCCAGCATTTT. Translating gives CSAKATGPFSNQPQHF.

The chain links TRBV20-1 to TRBJ2-2; D may match TRBD1 or TRBD2 (5 bases each). The CDR3 runs 14 residues. Looked up from germline, CDR1 is DFQATT and CDR2 is SNEGSKA (reference sequence). Trimming shortened V by 4 bases and J by 7 bases, and 16 bases separated the two germline ends. CDR3 loop: CSAKGSGIGGELFF. CDR3 in DNA: TGCAGTGCTAAGGGGTCGGGGATCGGCGGGGAGCTGTTTTTT.

Turning to this clonotype: Because the CDR3 is missing its conserved closing phenylalanine or tryptophan, this is likely a read error. The gene calls are TRBV2 and TRBJ1-5; D is uncertain. The V gene lost 2 bases and the J gene lost 0 bases, with 5 bases spanning the gap. The CDR3 is 14 residues long. Germline loops: CDR1 SNHLY, CDR2 FYNNEI. The CDR3 bases are TGTGCCAGCAGTGAACTAGCTAGCAATCAGCCCCAGCATGTT. Translated, it gives CASSELASNQPQHV.

The chain is built from TRBV20-1 and TRBJ1-6, with D uncertain. The V gene lost 1 base and the J gene lost 6 bases, with 7 bases spanning the gap. This CDR3 region has 13 residues. The germline V gene encodes CDR1 DFQATT and CDR2 SNEGSKA (reference sequence). The DNA for the CDR3 is TGCAGTGCTAGAGTCCAGAGTAATTCACCCCTCCACTTT. Translation: CSARVQSNSPLHF.

The chain uses TRBV14 and TRBJ2-2, with D perhaps given as TRBD1 or TRBD2 (5 bases each). There are 16 residues in the CDR3. CDR1 and CDR2 (germline): SGHDN, FVKESK. V was cut by 3 bases and J by 0 bases, with 11 bases left in between. The CDR3 sequence: CASSQRDGANTGELFF. CDR3 DNA sequence: TGTGCCAGCAGCCAGAGGGACGGCGCGAACACCGGGGAGCTGTTTTTT. Filled out from reference TRBV14 and TRBJ2-2, the complete variable domain reads EAGVTQFPSHSVIEKGQTVTLRCDPISGHDNLYWYRRVMGKEIKFLLHFVKESKQDESGMPNNRFLAERTGGTYSTLKVQPAELEDSGVYFCASSQRDGANTGELFFGEGSRLTVL.

The table lists this clonotype with a few counts. This chain connects TRBV7-9 to TRBJ2-5; D may be TRBD2 (6 bases). Germline CDR1 reads SEHNR; CDR2 reads FQNEAQ (reference sequence). V gave up 5 bases and J gave up 5 bases, with 15 bases separating them. The CDR3 is made up of 14 amino acids. In DNA, the CDR3 is TGTGCCAGCAGCCCCGGAGAAGGGAGGGAGACCCAGTACTTC. Amino acids: CASSPGEGRETQYF.

The sample holds a few counts of this clonotype. The chain combines TRBV19 with TRBJ1-1; D unclear. Per the germline V gene, CDR1 is LNHDA and CDR2 is SQIVND (reference sequence). Trimming removed 3 bases from V and 0 bases from J, with 11 bases in between. This CDR3 has 15 residues. DNA for the CDR3: TGTGCCAGTAGTATTGGAATACCTATGAACACTGAAGCTTTCTTT. Amino acids: CASSIGIPMNTEAFF.

V is TRBV11-2 and J is TRBJ1-5, with no clear D. With 1 base removed from V and 7 bases from J, the gap between germline ends came to 20 bases. The V gene's germline CDR1 is SGHAT and CDR2 FQNNGV. The CDR3 has 17 amino acids. The CDR3 loop is CASSLGPRPGREQPQHF. For the CDR3, the DNA is TGTGCCAGCAGCTTAGGCCCAAGGCCAGGCCGGGAGCAGCCCCAGCATTTT.

J is TRBJ1-2 and V is TRBV7-9, with TRBD1 identical over 12 bases. Germline lookup yields CDR1 SEHNR and CDR2 FQNEAQ (reference sequence). The junction had 7 bases not matched to a gene; V was cut back by 8 bases and J by 3 bases. The CDR3 loop spans 15 amino acids. CDR3 bases: TGTGCCAGCGCCCCGGGACAGGGGGCCGACTATGGCTACACCTTC. Its translation: CASAPGQGADYGYTF.

The sample holds a few counts of this clonotype. This chain connects TRBV7-6 to TRBJ1-6; D gene uncertain. Trimming took 1 base from V and 0 from J, leaving 7 bases between them. Per germline, CDR1 SGHVS and CDR2 FNYEAQ. This CDR3 has 16 residues. The CDR3: CASSLEESSYNSPLHF. The CDR3 region has the DNA TGTGCCAGCAGCTTAGAAGAGAGCTCCTATAATTCACCCCTCCACTTT. Full variable domain (missing parts from reference TRBV7-6 and TRBJ1-6): GAGVSQSPRYKVTKRGQDVALRCDPISGHVSLYWYRQALGQGPEFLTYFNYEAQQDKSGLPNDRFSAERPEGSISTLTIQRTEQRDSAMYRCASSLEESSYNSPLHFGNGTRLTVT.

The chain combines TRBV7-3 with TRBJ1-2; 12 bases are a match to TRBD1. The CDR3 runs 15 residues. Trimming cost V 6 bases and J 7 bases; bases outside gene matches: 9. CDR1 is SGHTA, CDR2 FQGTGA, per germline. In DNA, the CDR3 is TGTGCCAGCAGTTCGGGACAGGGGGCTTCAGGTGGCTACACCTTC. Residues: CASSSGQGASGGYTF. The variable domain in full, completed from reference TRBV7-3 and TRBJ1-2, reads GAGVSQTPSNKVTEKGKYVELRCDPISGHTALYWYRQSLGQGPEFLIYFQGTGAADDSGLPNDRFFAVRPEGSVSTLKIQRTERGDSAVYLCASSSGQGASGGYTFGSGTRLTVV.

The CDR3 reads CAISESDRGNSPLHF. The CDR3 nucleotides are TGTGCCATCAGTGAGTCAGACAGGGGAAATTCACCCCTCCACTTT. V and J are TRBV10-3 and TRBJ1-6, with TRBD1 matching over 8 bases. CDR1 and CDR2 from the germline V gene are ENHRY and SYGVKD. V gave up 0 bases and J gave up 7 bases; unmatched junction bases: 2. This CDR3 contains 15 residues.

This clonotype turned up a few times. This chain connects TRBV28 to TRBJ1-1; 9 nucleotides agree with TRBD1. This CDR3 contains 15 residues. Germline V gene lookup returns CDR1 MDHEN and CDR2 SYDVKM. J gave up 5 bases and V 6 bases, and 10 bases lay outside the gene matches. The CDR3 here is CASSLIGTGTTEAFF. The CDR3 DNA reads TGTGCCAGCAGCCTCATCGGGACAGGGACGACTGAAGCTTTCTTT.

Regarding this clonotype: One end of the junction does not line up with germline, which may come from a read error. V and J are TRBV5-1 and TRBJ1-2; no firm D call. The CDR3 runs to 17 residues. Germline loops: CDR1 SGHRS, CDR2 YFSETQ. The CDR3 nucleotides read TGCGCCAGCAGCCCGAGCCTGGTGGTGGGTGGTAACGATGGCTACACCTTC. Amino acid sequence: CASSPSLVVGGNDGYTF. Full variable domain (remainder filled in from reference TRBV5-1 and TRBJ1-2): KAGVTQTPRYLIKTRGQQVTLSCSPISGHRSVSWYQQTPGQGLQFLFEYFSETQRNKGNFPGRFSGRQFSNSRSEMNVSTLELGDSALYLCASSPSLVVGGNDGYTFGSGTRLTVV.

This clonotype was seen more than once but under ten times. This chain connects TRBV7-6 to TRBJ2-3; either TRBD1 or TRBD2 may fit D (5 bases each). The ends were cut back, 6 bases at V and 2 bases at J, with 15 bases in the middle. The CDR3 spans 15 residues. Germline V gene lookup returns CDR1 SGHVS and CDR2 FNYEAQ. CDR3 nucleotide sequence: TGTGCCAGCAGGTTGAGTGGGGGTTCCACAGATACGCAGTATTTT. Encoded protein: CASRLSGGSTDTQYF. Using reference TRBV7-6 and TRBJ2-3 for the parts outside the CDR3, the full variable domain is GAGVSQSPRYKVTKRGQDVALRCDPISGHVSLYWYRQALGQGPEFLTYFNYEAQQDKSGLPNDRFSAERPEGSISTLTIQRTEQRDSAMYRCASRLSGGSTDTQYFGPGTRLTVL.

The chain employs TRBV2 and TRBJ2-1; 8 nucleotides line up with TRBD1. The CDR3 is made up of 13 amino acids. In germline, CDR1 is SNHLY, CDR2 FYNNEI. Trimming removed 7 bases from V and 10 bases from J; junction bases left unmatched: 9. The CDR3 DNA is TGTGCCAGCAACCCTGACAGGGGTAGCGAGCAGTTCTTC. Amino acid sequence: CASNPDRGSEQFF. The full variable domain, its missing parts supplied by reference TRBV2 and TRBJ2-1, is EPEVTQTPSHQVTQMGQEVILRCVPISNHLYFYWYRQILGQKVEFLVSFYNNEISEKSEIFDDQFSVERPDGSNFTLKIRSTKLEDSAMYFCASNPDRGSEQFFGPGTRLTVL.

The chain uses TRBV4-1 and TRBJ1-6; the match to TRBD1 covers 8 bases. The CDR3 sequence is 16 residues long. Germline V lookup: CDR1 MGHRA, CDR2 YSYEKL. With 1 base clipped from V and 6 bases from J, the junction kept 5 bases outside the gene matches. CDR3 in amino acids: CASSQGQDRVNSPLHF. The CDR3 DNA reads TGCGCCAGCAGCCAAGGGCAGGACAGGGTTAATTCACCCCTCCACTTT.

With respect to this clonotype: This likely comes from a read error, as the CDR3 has no conserved phenylalanine or tryptophan at its end. The DNA is left out, because the CDR3 cannot be placed on it with certainty; the CDR3 is given as TCRdb lists it. The chain joins TRBV20-1 to TRBJ2-2; the D call TRBD1 from the table was never checked on the DNA. CDR1 is DFQATT and CDR2 is SNEGSKA in the germline V gene (reference sequence). The CDR3 contains 15 residues when both ends are counted. CDR3 region: CCASGGGKNTGELWY.

CDR3 sequence (DNA): TGTGCCAGCAGCTTCCGGCTAGCGGGGGGGCGGTATGAGCAGTTCTTC. It codes for CASSFRLAGGRYEQFF. The rearrangement uses TRBV7-2 and TRBJ2-1; TRBD2 matches at 12 bases. The CDR3 is made up of 16 amino acids. V lost 3 bases to trimming and J lost 8 bases; unmatched junction nucleotides: 8. From germline, CDR1 is SGHTA and CDR2 FQGNSA.

The V call is TRBV11-2, the J call TRBJ2-1; no clear D gene. The germline CDR1 and CDR2 sequences are SGHAT and FQNNGV. The V end lost 1 base, the J end lost 9 bases, and 16 bases lay between the germline ends. There are 15 residues in the CDR3. The CDR3: CASSLVVLSASEQFF. CDR3 sequence (DNA): TGTGCCAGCAGCTTAGTCGTTCTGTCGGCGAGTGAGCAGTTCTTC.

This clonotype was found many times. A junction end diverges from the germline sequence, so it may reflect a read error. The chain joins TRBV7-8 to TRBJ2-7; 7 nucleotides agree with TRBD1. This CDR3 spans 15 amino acids. Germline lookup yields CDR1 SGHVS and CDR2 FQNEAQ. Here the CDR3 reads CASSLAPDRIYEQYF. The CDR3 bases are TGTGCCAGCAGCCTAGCCCCGGACAGGATCTACGAGCAGTACTTC.

The CDR3, as DNA: TGTGCCAGTAGTACGACGGACGTCTACGAGCAGTACTTC. This gives the protein CASSTTDVYEQYF. The V and J genes are TRBV19 and TRBJ2-7; D not resolved. V was pared by 4 bases and J by 3 bases, with 10 bases between. The CDR3 spans 13 residues. CDR1 and CDR2 (germline): LNHDA, SQIVND (reference sequence). Full variable domain (outside the CDR3, taken from reference TRBV19 and TRBJ2-7): DGGITQSPKYLFRKEGQNVTLSCEQNLNHDAMYWYRQDPGQGLRLIYYSQIVNDFQKGDIAEGYSVSREKKESFPLTVTSAQKNPTAFYLCASSTTDVYEQYFGPGTRLTVT.

This clonotype occurred a few times. The gene calls are TRBV6-1 and TRBJ2-3; no clear D gene. The CDR3 runs 18 residues. Per the germline V gene, CDR1 is MNHNS and CDR2 is SASEGT. Trimming stripped 10 bases from V and 0 bases from J, with 26 bases between. CDR3 DNA: TGTGCCATCGAGATTGCGGCTCACCCCCTCGAGAGCACAGATACGCAGTATTTT. The encoded protein is CAIEIAAHPLESTDTQYF.

As regards this clonotype: A much larger clone sits a single nucleotide away, making a read error possible. The chain joins TRBV4-1 to TRBJ2-1; tentatively, D is TRBD2 (5 bases). The CDR3 loop spans 16 amino acids. The germline V gene has CDR1 MGHRA and CDR2 YSYEKL. In nucleotides, the CDR3 is TGTGCCAGCAGCCAAGATGGGGTAGGGAGTTCCAATGAGCAGTTCTTC. It codes for CASSQDGVGSSNEQFF.

This rearrangement joins TRBV28 to TRBJ1-1; D is uncertain. V was pared by 6 bases and J by 4 bases, with 12 bases between. The length of the CDR3 is 13 residues. The germline gives CDR1 MDHEN, CDR2 SYDVKM. The CDR3, as DNA: TGTGCCAGCAGGCCCGACACTGCCACTGAAGCTTTCTTT. It codes for CASRPDTATEAFF.